The 13 T cell receptor beta chains reported below all come from one sample, sequenced in a study of spatial heterogeneity in lung cancer. As to time point: sample taken at primary tumor resection. The sequenced material consisted of unsorted whole RNA from tumor, nontumor lung or frozen PBMC. TCRdb reprocessed the 5' RACE reads with MiXCR, giving one entry per CDR3 protein. The sample yields around 63,000 distinct CDR3 sequences, about 8% seen once. This specimen consisted of PBMCs, obtained at surgery. These receptor sequences come from a female donor with early-stage non-small cell lung cancer.

The V gene is TRBV28, the J gene TRBJ1-2, with TRBD1 as a possible D gene (6 bases). The CDR3 runs to 15 residues. From germline, CDR1 is MDHEN and CDR2 SYDVKM. Trimming removed 7 bases from V and 8 bases from J, with 23 bases in between. The CDR3: CASTVGGQGGEGYTF. CDR3 coding DNA: TGTGCCAGCACTGTAGGGGGGCAGGGCGGTGAGGGCTACACCTTC.

The chain is built from TRBV9 and TRBJ1-2; D remains ambiguous. CDR3 size: 17 residues. Germline CDR1 reads SGDLS; CDR2 reads YYNGEE. Between the trimmed V and J ends, which lost 1 base and 8 bases, there was a span of 24 bases. CDR3 sequence (DNA): TGTGCCAGCAGCGTAAATCAGGAGGGAAGAGACCGAGGGGGCTACACCTTC. Protein sequence: CASSVNQEGRDRGGYTF. The variable domain in full, with the rest retrieved from reference TRBV9 and TRBJ1-2, is DSGVTQTPKHLITATGQRVTLRCSPRSGDLSVYWYQQSLDQGLQFLIQYYNGEERAKGNILERFSAQQFPDLHSELNLSSLELGDSALYFCASSVNQEGRDRGGYTFGSGTRLTVV.

The genes are TRBV20-1 and TRBJ2-1; 9 bases map to TRBD2. Germline V gives CDR1 DFQATT, CDR2 SNEGSKA (reference sequence). The CDR3 contains 17 residues. The V segment lost 0 bases and the J segment 2 bases; nucleotides outside the gene matches: 8. CDR3 in DNA: TGCAGTGCTAGAGATCCCCTGACTAGCGGAACCTACAATGAGCAGTTCTTC. Translating it yields CSARDPLTSGTYNEQFF.

This clonotype was counted many times. The V and J genes are TRBV10-3 and TRBJ2-7; 7 bases are shared with TRBD1. This CDR3 spans 13 amino acids. Germline assignment: CDR1 ENHRY and CDR2 SYGVKD. The ends lost 3 bases at V and 6 bases at J; junction bases unmatched: 5. This CDR3 is CAISDRTGAEQYF. As DNA, the CDR3 is TGTGCCATCAGTGACCGAACAGGGGCCGAGCAGTACTTC.

This clonotype was seen more than once but under ten times. The rearrangement links TRBV20-1 to TRBJ1-5; a possible D gene is TRBD1 (5 bases). The CDR3 loop spans 15 amino acids. Germline V CDR1 and CDR2: DFQATT, SNEGSKA (reference sequence). V was pared by 5 bases and J by 1 base, with 15 bases between. CDR3 DNA sequence: TGCAGTGCTGAGCATGGGGGTAGCAGCAATCAGCCCCAGCATTTT. It yields the protein CSAEHGGSSNQPQHF.

CDR3 in amino acids: CASSPLDETQYF. DNA for the CDR3: TGTGCCAGCTCACCACTGGACGAGACCCAGTACTTC. The chain carries TRBV18 and TRBJ2-5; D remains unclear. CDR1 and CDR2 from the germline V gene are KGHSH and LQKENI. V was clipped by 1 base and J by 5 bases, with 5 bases between them. The CDR3 length is 12 residues.

This clonotype occurred a few times. The chain has TRBV5-1 and TRBJ2-1, with TRBD1 matching over 8 bases. The CDR3 covers 11 residues. Germline CDR1 and CDR2: SGHRS and YFSETQ. With 9 bases clipped from V and 8 bases from J, the junction kept 4 bases outside the gene matches. In DNA, the CDR3 is TGCGCCACTACGACAGGGGATGAGCAGTTCTTC. Translating it yields CATTTGDEQFF. The variable domain in full, completed from reference TRBV5-1 and TRBJ2-1, reads KAGVTQTPRYLIKTRGQQVTLSCSPISGHRSVSWYQQTPGQGLQFLFEYFSETQRNKGNFPGRFSGRQFSNSRSEMNVSTLELGDSALYLCATTTGDEQFFGPGTRLTVL.

This sequence joins TRBV7-6 and TRBJ1-6; TRBD1 is a possible D gene (5 bases). The CDR3 extends over 15 amino acids. V was clipped by 1 base and J by 7 bases, with 11 bases between them. CDR1 is SGHVS, CDR2 FNYEAQ, per germline. The CDR3 sequence is CASSLVGEGNSPLHF. The CDR3 region has the DNA TGTGCCAGCAGCTTAGTAGGGGAGGGCAATTCACCCCTCCACTTT.

This clonotype was observed a handful of times. This rearrangement joins TRBV20-1 to TRBJ1-4; D gene unclear. The CDR3 runs 15 residues. Germline assignment: CDR1 DFQATT and CDR2 SNEGSKA (reference sequence). Trimming took off 3 bases at V and 7 bases at J, with 18 bases between the two ends. The CDR3 DNA sequence: TGCAGTGCTAGTAGGACGGGCCTATTGAGTGAAAAACTGTTTTTT. This gives the protein CSASRTGLLSEKLFF.

This clonotype was counted between two and nine times. The V call is TRBV19, the J call TRBJ1-5; D ambiguous. Germline lookup yields CDR1 LNHDA and CDR2 SQIVND (reference sequence). This CDR3 spans 13 amino acids. Trimming removed 5 bases at V and 6 bases at J, with 11 bases between. CDR3 nucleotides: TGTGCCAGTAGTGCCTCTTCAGTTCAGCCCCAGCATTTT. Amino acids: CASSASSVQPQHF.

This clonotype was found many times. V and J are TRBV29-1 and TRBJ2-5; perhaps D is TRBD1 or TRBD2 (5 bases each). The CDR3 runs to 14 residues. Looked up from germline, CDR1 is SQVTM and CDR2 is ANQGSEA. Trimming removed 3 bases from V and 0 bases from J, with 11 bases in between. CDR3 sequence (DNA): TGCAGCGTTGATTGGGGGATTCACCAAGAGACCCAGTACTTC. Translation: CSVDWGIHQETQYF.

This clonotype turned up a few times. J is TRBJ2-6 and V is TRBV7-9, with TRBD1 as a possible D gene (6 bases). V shed 5 bases and J shed 0 bases, with 17 bases lying between them. This CDR3 comprises 18 residues. Germline assignment: CDR1 SEHNR and CDR2 FQNEAQ (reference sequence). Here the CDR3 reads CASSPRTASHSGANVLTF. In DNA, the CDR3 is TGTGCCAGCAGCCCCAGGACAGCCAGCCACTCTGGGGCCAACGTCCTGACTTTC.

Ten or more counts support this clonotype. This chain connects TRBV5-6 to TRBJ1-5; 7 bases align to TRBD1. The germline CDR1 and CDR2 sequences are SGHDT and YYEEEE. The CDR3 is made up of 16 amino acids. The V gene end was trimmed by 2 bases and the J gene end by 0 bases; junction bases not matched to a gene: 5. The CDR3: CASSFQGGYSNQPQHF. Here the CDR3 DNA reads TGTGCCAGCAGCTTCCAAGGGGGCTATAGCAATCAGCCCCAGCATTTT.